Included here is one TCR gamma chain sequence, with context. The antigen is unknown. This sample was included in a study of intestinal T cells in coeliac disease. Study overall: In the TRG cohort, coeliac patients were much younger than controls. Points from the study as a whole: Splitting by age did not yield significant classification despite group age differences.

About 11 formalin-fixed paraffin-embedded scrolls, each 5 µm thick, supplied each case's genomic DNA. Using 150 to 200 ng of biopsy DNA, TRG was amplified with LymphoTrack primers. TCRdb reprocessed the multiplex PCR reads using CATT. The sample lists 650 to 750 gamma-chain clones; approximately 49% were seen once. Germline CDR1 is VTNTFY and CDR2 is YDVSTARD (reference sequence). J was trimmed by 13 bases and V by 1 base; bases with no gene match: 22. The CDR3 consists of 16 residues. The sequence came from a human donor with celiac disease. The V call is TRGV3, the J call TRGJ1 or TRGJ2. Sequencing used a duodenal biopsy. The CDR3 region is CATWDSNHNPAPRKLF. In nucleotides, the CDR3 is TGTGCCACCTGGGACAGTAACCACAACCCGGCCCCACGAAAACTCTTT.